This record looks at one T cell receptor beta chain sequence and its context. Its target is not known. CD45RO-negative, CCR7-selected cells formed the naive CD8 fraction, which excluded terminally differentiated effector memory CD45RA+ cells. Study donors comprised healthy, HIV-negative adults devoid of recent acute infection or vaccination. This CDR3 region has 17 residues. J lost 3 bases, V lost 5 bases, and 12 bases had no gene match. CDR1 SGHAT and CDR2 FQNNGV come from the germline V gene. The sample is drawn from a study of shared clonotypes between healthy human individuals. Assay: immunoSEQ multiplex PCR; the TCRdb copy retains only in-frame clones and omits some. This sample carries about 820,000 clones, roughly 92% of them seen once, and the ten largest clones take more than 20%. Whole-study findings and limits: Having only a few donors restricted how much genetic and exposure-history diversity was captured. Naive subsets typically showed greater estimated richness than memory subsets. Measured sharing among donors was expected to vary with sequencing depth.

Sequenced sample: naive CD8+ T cells sorted from blood. This chain joins TRBV11-2 and TRBJ2-7, with 11 bases aligning to TRBD1. This TCR came from a man aged 25-45 years in good health. In DNA form, the CDR3 reads TGTGCCAGCAGCGGTGTGGGTACCGGGACAGGGGGCTACGAGCAGTACTTC. It yields the protein CASSGVGTGTGGYEQYF. The variable domain in full, with the rest retrieved from reference TRBV11-2 and TRBJ2-7, is EAGVAQSPRYKIIEKRQSVAFWCNPISGHATLYWYQQILGQGPKLLIQFQNNGVVDDSQLPKDRFSAERLKGVDSTLKIQPAKLEDSAVYLCASSGVGTGTGGYEQYFGPGTRLTVT.